This T cell receptor (beta chain) was found in a study of control samples from healthy donors and cancer patients. Measured with immunoSEQ multiplex PCR; TCRdb has only the in-frame clones, and not every one. The sample includes nearly 200,000 clones, approximately 91% of them seen just once. CDR1 and CDR2 from the germline V gene are SGDLS and YYNGEE. The CDR3 is made up of 16 amino acids. The V gene end was trimmed by 4 bases and the J gene end by 3 bases; junction bases not matched to a gene: 12. V is TRBV9 and J is TRBJ1-1; 7 bases match TRBD1. This TCR derives from a man aged 25 to 45 in good health. The specimen sequenced was blood. CDR3 sequence (DNA): TGTGCCAGCAGCCTCTACATCGACAGGGTGGACACTGAAGCTTTCTTT. The encoded protein is CASSLYIDRVDTEAFF.